This T cell receptor (beta chain) was observed in a study of CD8 T cells in ankylosing spondylitis. TCRdb recomputed calls from the 5' RACE reads with MiXCR, one row per CDR3 protein. The sample carries 50,000 to 75,000 distinct CDR3 sequences, roughly 6.1% recorded once. This clonotype was seen only a few times. This TCR came from a male donor with ankylosing spondylitis. Sequencing input: synovial fluid, either unsorted or a sorted T cell fraction (not recorded which).

CDR3 sequence: CASSARSRTGTDTQYF. The CDR3 region has the DNA TGTGCCAGCAGCGCTCGATCGAGGACAGGGACAGATACGCAGTATTTT. The V call is TRBV7-8, the J call TRBJ2-3; 8 bases match TRBD1. The CDR3 totals 16 residues. V gave up 5 bases and J gave up 3 bases; unmatched junction bases: 10. Germline CDR1 and CDR2: SGHVS and FQNEAQ.